This T cell receptor beta chain is drawn from a study of OX40 agonist ivuxolimab in advanced cancers. Across the study: Dose-escalation subjects each had hepatocellular carcinoma, melanoma, renal cell or head and neck cancer.

The CDR3 is 14 amino acids. The V gene's germline CDR1 is SGDLS and CDR2 YYNGEE. Unmatched junction bases numbered 1, after V lost 2 bases and J lost 0 bases. This clone appeared a single time. Here immunoSEQ multiplex PCR was the method, and the copy in TCRdb shows in-frame clones only, minus some. This table holds under 70,000 clones, about 89% found once. Collection of blood occurred at baseline, at cycle 4 day 1, and at cycle 7 day 1. The TCR comes from an adult with an advanced solid tumor such as melanoma, head and neck, liver or kidney cancer. V usage is TRBV9 and J usage is TRBJ2-7, with 8 positions matching TRBD2. The starting material was CD4+ or CD8+ T cells sorted from blood, obtained in a trial of the OX40 agonist ivuxolimab. CDR3 loop: CASSVTSDSYEQYF. CDR3 nucleotides: TGTGCCAGCAGCGTGACTAGCGACTCCTACGAGCAGTACTTC.